This TCR beta chain emerged from a study of low-dose radiotherapy and immunotherapy resistance in tumors. For the study at large: Members of Cohort 1 were treated with 0.5 Gy per fraction every 2 weeks. The prescribed total PTV dose was 6.5 Gy. Every six weeks patients received intravenous ipilimumab 1 mg/kg, and every two weeks they received intravenous nivolumab 240 mg.

Covering alpha and beta chains, TRAV- and TRBV-specific primers were used for the first-strand cDNA. Over around 19 PCR cycles, TCRs were amplified from a constant-region primer and V-primer adapter. Each CDR3 protein gets one entry after TCRdb re-called the reads with MiXCR. The profile shows tens of thousands of distinct CDR3 sequences, about 18% of them singletons. Described time point: before trial treatment. Solid tumors that lacked tumor-infiltrating lymphocytes and were advanced were present in eligible patients. In its sample, this clonotype was seen many times. The V end lost 3 bases, the J end lost 8 bases, and 19 bases lay between the germline ends. The germline CDR1 and CDR2 sequences are MGHRA and YSYEKL. The length of the CDR3 is 15 residues.

The V call is TRBV4-1, the J call TRBJ1-2; a possible D gene is TRBD1 (6 bases). This sequence originates from a male donor with prostate cancer. This specimen was PBMCs, taken before treatment. The CDR3 loop is CASSHSEGGGVGYTF. The CDR3 DNA reads as TGCGCCAGCAGCCATTCCGAGGGGGGGGGAGTAGGCTACACCTTC.